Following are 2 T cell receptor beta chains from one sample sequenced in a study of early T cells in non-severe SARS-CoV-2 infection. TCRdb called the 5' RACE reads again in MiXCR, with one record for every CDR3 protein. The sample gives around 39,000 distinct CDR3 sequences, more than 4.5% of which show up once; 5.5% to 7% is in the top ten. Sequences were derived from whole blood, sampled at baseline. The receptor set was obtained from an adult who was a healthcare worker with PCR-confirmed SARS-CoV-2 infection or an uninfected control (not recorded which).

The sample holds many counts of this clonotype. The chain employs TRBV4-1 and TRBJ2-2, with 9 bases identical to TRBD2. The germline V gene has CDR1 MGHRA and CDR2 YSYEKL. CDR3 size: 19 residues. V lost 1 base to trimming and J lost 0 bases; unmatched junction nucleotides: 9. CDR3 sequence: CASSQVPGLAASNTGELFF. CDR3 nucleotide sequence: TGCGCCAGCAGCCAAGTCCCGGGACTAGCTGCCTCGAACACCGGGGAGCTGTTTTTT.

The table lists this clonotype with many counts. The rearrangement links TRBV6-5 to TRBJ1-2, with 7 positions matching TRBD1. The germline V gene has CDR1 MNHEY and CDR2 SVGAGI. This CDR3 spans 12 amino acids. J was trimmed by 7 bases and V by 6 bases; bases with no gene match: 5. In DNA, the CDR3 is TGTGCCAGCAGGAAGGGGGCGCTTGGCTACACCTTC. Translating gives CASRKGALGYTF.